The clone carrying this TCR beta chain was picked up a small number of times. Its antigen is not identified. Expressed TCRB transcripts got sequenced, as all isolated RNA was reverse transcribed. The method was immunoSEQ multiplex PCR; TCRdb's version includes in-frame clones alone and lacks a portion of them. Altogether 250,000 to 350,000 clones are present, approximately 11% being singletons, with the ten largest covering about 0.015%. This sample was taken from a study of beta chain features in type 1 diabetes. Across the study: Cell yields, gender and age were similar in healthy donors and patients.

Germline CDR1 reads SGHNT; CDR2 reads YYREEE (reference sequence). The CDR3 consists of 18 residues. V shed 3 bases, J shed 1 base, and the junction held 4 bases outside the gene matches. Study-wide results and limits: Junctions at VDJ sites from type 1 diabetes patients had fewer insertions and more deletions.

Stem cell-like memory, regulatory, central memory and naive CD4+ cells were sorted via CD45RO/CCR7/CD25/CD127/CD95/CD27. Sorted populations were all over 98% pure. Sequencing was done on a sample of naive CD4+ T cells from blood. The gene calls are TRBV5-4 and TRBJ2-1; 16 bases agree with TRBD2. This clonotype was sampled from a woman aged 30 to 39 in good health. The CDR3 bases are TGTGCCAGCAGCTCTGGGACTAGCGGGAGGGGGTCCTACAATGAGCAGTTCTTC. It specifies CASSSGTSGRGSYNEQFF. The variable domain in full, completed from reference TRBV5-4 and TRBJ2-1, reads ETGVTQSPTHLIKTRGQQVTLRCSSQSGHNTVSWYQQALGQGPQFIFQYYREEENGRGNFPPRFSGLQFPNYSSELNVNALELDDSALYLCASSSGTSGRGSYNEQFFGPGTRLTVL.